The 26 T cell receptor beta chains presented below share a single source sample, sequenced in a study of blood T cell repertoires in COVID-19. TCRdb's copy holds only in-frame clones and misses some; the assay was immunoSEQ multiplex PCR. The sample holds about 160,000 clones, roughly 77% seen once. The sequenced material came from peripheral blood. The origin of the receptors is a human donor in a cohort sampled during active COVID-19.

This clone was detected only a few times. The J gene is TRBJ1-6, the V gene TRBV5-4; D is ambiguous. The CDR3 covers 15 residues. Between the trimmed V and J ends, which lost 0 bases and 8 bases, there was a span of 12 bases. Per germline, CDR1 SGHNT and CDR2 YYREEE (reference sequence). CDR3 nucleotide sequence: TGTGCCAGCAGCTTGGAACCGGGTACGGATTCACCCCTCCACTTT. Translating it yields CASSLEPGTDSPLHF.

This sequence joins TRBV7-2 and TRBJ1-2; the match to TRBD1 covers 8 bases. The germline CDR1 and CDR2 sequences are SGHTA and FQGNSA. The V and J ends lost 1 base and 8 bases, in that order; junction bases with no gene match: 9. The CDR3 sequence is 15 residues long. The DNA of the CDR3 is TGTGCCAGCAGCTTAGATCGCAGGGGGCCGCGGGGCTACACCTTC. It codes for CASSLDRRGPRGYTF.

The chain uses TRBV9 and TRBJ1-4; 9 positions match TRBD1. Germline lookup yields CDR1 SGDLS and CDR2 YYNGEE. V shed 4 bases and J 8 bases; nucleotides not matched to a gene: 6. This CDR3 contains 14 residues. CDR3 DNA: TGTGCCAGCAGCTTGGACAGGGGAGGAGAAAAACTGTTTTTT. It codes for CASSLDRGGEKLFF.

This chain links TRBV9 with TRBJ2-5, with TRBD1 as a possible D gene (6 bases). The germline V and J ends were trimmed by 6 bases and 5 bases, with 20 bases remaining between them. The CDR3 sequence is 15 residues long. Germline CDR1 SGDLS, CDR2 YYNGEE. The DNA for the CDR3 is TGTGCCAGCACCCTGACAGGAGCCAAGGGGGAGACCCAGTACTTC. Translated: CASTLTGAKGETQYF.

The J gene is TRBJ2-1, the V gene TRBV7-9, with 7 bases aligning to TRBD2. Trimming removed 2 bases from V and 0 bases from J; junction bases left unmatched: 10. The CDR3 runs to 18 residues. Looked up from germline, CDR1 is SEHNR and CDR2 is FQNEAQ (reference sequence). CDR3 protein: CASSLSPIAGSSYNEQFF. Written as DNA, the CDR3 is TGTGCCAGCAGCTTATCTCCTATAGCGGGTAGCTCCTACAATGAGCAGTTCTTC.

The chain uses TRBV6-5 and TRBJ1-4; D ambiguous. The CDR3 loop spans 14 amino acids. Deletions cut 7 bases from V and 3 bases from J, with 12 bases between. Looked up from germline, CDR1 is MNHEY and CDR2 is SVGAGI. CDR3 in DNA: TGTGCCAGCAAAACGGGTTCGGCTAATGAAAAACTGTTTTTT. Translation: CASKTGSANEKLFF.

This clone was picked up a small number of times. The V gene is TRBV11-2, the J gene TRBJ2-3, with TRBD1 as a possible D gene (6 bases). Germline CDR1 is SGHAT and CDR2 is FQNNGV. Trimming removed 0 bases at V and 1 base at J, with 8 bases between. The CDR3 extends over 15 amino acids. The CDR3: CASSLEQGGTDTQYF. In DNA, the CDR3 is TGTGCCAGCAGCTTAGAACAGGGAGGCACAGATACGCAGTATTTT.

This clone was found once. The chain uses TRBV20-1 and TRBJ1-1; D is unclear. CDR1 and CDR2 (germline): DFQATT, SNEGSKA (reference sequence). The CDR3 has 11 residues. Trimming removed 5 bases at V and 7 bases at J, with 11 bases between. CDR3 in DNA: TGCAGTGCTTCGCAACCGGTTGAAGCTTTCTTT. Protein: CSASQPVEAFF.

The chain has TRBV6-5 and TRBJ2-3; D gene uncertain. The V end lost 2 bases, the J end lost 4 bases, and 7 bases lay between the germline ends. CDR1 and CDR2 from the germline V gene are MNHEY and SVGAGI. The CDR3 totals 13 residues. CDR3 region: CASSYSRSDTQYF. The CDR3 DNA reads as TGTGCCAGCAGTTACAGCCGGTCAGATACGCAGTATTTT.

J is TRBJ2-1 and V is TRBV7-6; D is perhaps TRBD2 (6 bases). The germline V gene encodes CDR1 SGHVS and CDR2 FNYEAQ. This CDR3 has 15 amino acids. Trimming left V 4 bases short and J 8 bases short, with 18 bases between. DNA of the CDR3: TGTGCCAGCAGCTCAGACCGGGACTCCCGACATGAGCAGTTCTTC. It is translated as CASSSDRDSRHEQFF.

In DNA, the CDR3 is TGCAGCGTCGAATTACAGGGGGGCGGCTATGGCTACACCTTC. It codes for CSVELQGGGYGYTF. The J gene is TRBJ1-2, the V gene TRBV29-1; 8 nucleotides line up with TRBD1. The CDR3 runs 14 residues. In germline, CDR1 is SQVTM, CDR2 ANQGSEA. V was pared by 6 bases and J by 4 bases, with 10 bases of the junction left unmatched.

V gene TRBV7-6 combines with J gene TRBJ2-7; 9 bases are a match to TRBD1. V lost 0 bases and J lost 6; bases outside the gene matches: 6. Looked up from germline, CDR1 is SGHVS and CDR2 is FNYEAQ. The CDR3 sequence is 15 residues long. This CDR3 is CASSLAAQGAREQYF. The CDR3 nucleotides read TGTGCCAGCAGCTTAGCCGCACAGGGGGCGCGCGAGCAGTACTTC.

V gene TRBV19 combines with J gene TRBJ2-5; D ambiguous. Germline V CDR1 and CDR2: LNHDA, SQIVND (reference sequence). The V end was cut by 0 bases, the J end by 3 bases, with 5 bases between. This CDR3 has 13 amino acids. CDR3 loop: CASSIDEEETQYF. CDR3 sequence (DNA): TGTGCCAGTAGTATAGATGAGGAAGAGACCCAGTACTTC.

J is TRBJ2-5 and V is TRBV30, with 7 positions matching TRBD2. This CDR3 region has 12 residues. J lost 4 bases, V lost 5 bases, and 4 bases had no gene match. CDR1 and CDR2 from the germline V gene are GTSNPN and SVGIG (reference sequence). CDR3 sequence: CAWGPSGETQYF. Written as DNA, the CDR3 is TGTGCCTGGGGTCCTAGCGGAGAGACCCAGTACTTC.

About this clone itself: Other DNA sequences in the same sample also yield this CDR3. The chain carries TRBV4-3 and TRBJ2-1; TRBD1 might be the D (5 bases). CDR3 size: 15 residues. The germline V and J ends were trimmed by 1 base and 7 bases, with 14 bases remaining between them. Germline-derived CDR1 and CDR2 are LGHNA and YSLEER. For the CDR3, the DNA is TGCGCCAGCAGCCAAGTTTTCCCAGGGTCAAATGAGCAGTTCTTC. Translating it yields CASSQVFPGSNEQFF.

CDR3 sequence (DNA): TGTGCCTGGAGGAGCTCCTACGAGCAGTACTTC. This codes for CAWRSSYEQYF. This chain connects TRBV30 to TRBJ2-7; D gene unclear. The CDR3 length is 11 residues. Deletions cut 3 bases from V and 0 bases from J, with 3 bases between. Germline loops: CDR1 GTSNPN, CDR2 SVGIG (reference sequence).

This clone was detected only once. The CDR3 coding sequence is TGTGCCAGCAGTGAAAGTCGGGATTCACCCCTCCACTTT. This translates into CASSESRDSPLHF. The J gene is TRBJ1-6, the V gene TRBV2; D gene ambiguous. Germline V CDR1 and CDR2: SNHLY, FYNNEI. V was trimmed by 2 bases and J by 8 bases, leaving 7 bases between them. CDR3 length equals 13 residues.

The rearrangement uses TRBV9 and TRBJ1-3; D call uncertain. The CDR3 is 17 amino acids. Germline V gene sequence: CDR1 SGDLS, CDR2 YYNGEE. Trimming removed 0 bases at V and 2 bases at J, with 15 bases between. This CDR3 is CASSVATGLGTGNTIYF. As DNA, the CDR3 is TGTGCCAGCAGCGTAGCTACGGGGTTAGGAACTGGAAACACCATATATTTT.

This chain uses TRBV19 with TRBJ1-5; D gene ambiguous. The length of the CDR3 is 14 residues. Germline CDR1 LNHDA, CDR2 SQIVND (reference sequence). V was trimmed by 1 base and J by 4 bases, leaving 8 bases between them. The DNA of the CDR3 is TGTGCCAGTAGTATAGGGACTCCTAATCAGCCCCAGCATTTT. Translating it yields CASSIGTPNQPQHF.

The CDR3 sequence is CASSLLRVTEAFF. The CDR3 DNA sequence: TGTGCCAGCAGCTTGTTGCGGGTTACTGAAGCTTTCTTT. The rearrangement links TRBV5-5 to TRBJ1-1, with D unresolved. Germline-derived CDR1 and CDR2 are SGHKS and YYEKEE (reference sequence). V lost 1 base and J lost 5, with 9 bases in between. This CDR3 contains 13 residues.

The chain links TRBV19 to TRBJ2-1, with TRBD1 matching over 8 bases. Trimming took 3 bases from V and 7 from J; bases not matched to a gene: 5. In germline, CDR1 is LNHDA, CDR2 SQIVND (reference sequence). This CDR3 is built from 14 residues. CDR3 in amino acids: CASSIRGLRNEQFF. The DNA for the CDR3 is TGTGCCAGTAGTATCAGGGGGCTTAGAAATGAGCAGTTCTTC.

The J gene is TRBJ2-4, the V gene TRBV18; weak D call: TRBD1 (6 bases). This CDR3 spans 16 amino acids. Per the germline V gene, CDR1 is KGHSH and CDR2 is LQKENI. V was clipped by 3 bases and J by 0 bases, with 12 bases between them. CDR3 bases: TGTGCCAGCTCACCCCGGACAGAACTAGCCAAAAACATTCAGTACTTC. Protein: CASSPRTELAKNIQYF.

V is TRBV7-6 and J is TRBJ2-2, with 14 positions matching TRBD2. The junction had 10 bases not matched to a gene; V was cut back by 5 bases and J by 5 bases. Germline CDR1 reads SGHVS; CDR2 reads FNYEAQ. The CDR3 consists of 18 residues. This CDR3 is CASSPRLAGGLLTGELFF. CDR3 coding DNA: TGTGCCAGCAGCCCCCGACTAGCGGGGGGGCTATTAACCGGGGAGCTGTTTTTT.

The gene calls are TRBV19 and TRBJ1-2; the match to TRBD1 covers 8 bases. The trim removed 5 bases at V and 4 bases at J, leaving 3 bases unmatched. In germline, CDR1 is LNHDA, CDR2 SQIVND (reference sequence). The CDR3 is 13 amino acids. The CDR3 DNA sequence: TGTGCCAGTAGTCCGGACAGGGCCTATGGCTACACCTTC. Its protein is CASSPDRAYGYTF.

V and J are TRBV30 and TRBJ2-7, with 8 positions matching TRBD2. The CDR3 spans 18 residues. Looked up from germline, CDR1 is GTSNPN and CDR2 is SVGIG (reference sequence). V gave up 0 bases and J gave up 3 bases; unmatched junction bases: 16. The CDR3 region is CAWSVAGGSLTVLYEQYF. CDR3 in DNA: TGTGCCTGGAGTGTTGCGGGAGGTTCACTGACCGTCCTCTACGAGCAGTACTTC.

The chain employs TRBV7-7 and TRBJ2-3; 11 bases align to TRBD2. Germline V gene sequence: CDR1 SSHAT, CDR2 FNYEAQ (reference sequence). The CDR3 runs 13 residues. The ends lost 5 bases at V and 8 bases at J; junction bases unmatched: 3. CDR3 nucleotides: TGTGCCAGCAGCCTGCTAGCGGGAGGTACGCAGTATTTT. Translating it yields CASSLLAGGTQYF.